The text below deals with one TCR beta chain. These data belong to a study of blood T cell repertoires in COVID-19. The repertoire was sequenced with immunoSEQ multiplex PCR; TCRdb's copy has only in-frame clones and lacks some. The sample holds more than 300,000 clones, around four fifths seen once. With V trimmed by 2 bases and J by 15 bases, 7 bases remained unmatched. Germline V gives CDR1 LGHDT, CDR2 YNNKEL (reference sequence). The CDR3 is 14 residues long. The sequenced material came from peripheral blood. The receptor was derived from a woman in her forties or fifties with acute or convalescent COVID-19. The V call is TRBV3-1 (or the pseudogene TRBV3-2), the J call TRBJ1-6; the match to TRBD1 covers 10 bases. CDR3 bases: TGTGCCAGCAGCCAATCCGGGACAGGGGCCCGCCTCCACTTT. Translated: CASSQSGTGARLHF.